These 8 T cell receptor beta chains were all obtained from the same sample, sequenced in a study of metastatic and nonmetastatic thyroid tumors. Treatment of any kind had been given to no patient before thyroid surgery. Using MiXCR, TCRdb re-called clones from the PCR reads. The sample holds around 26,000 clones, roughly a fifth seen once. Source material: blood. All receptors derive from a female donor with papillary thyroid cancer or a benign thyroid nodule (not recorded which). Some clones in this sample may be carry-over from other donors' samples.

This clone rates as medium-sized (0.01 to 0.1%). V gene TRBV19 combines with J gene TRBJ2-7; possible D gene TRBD2, 5 bases. V dropped 6 bases and J dropped 7 bases, with 16 bases sitting between them. The CDR3 length is 13 residues. Germline V gene sequence: CDR1 LNHDA, CDR2 SQIVND (reference sequence). The CDR3 coding sequence is TGTGCCAGTAGCCGGAGGCTCCTGGGAGAGCAGTACTTC. It specifies CASSRRLLGEQYF.

Judged by abundance, this clone is medium-sized. The genes are TRBV5-1 and TRBJ2-1; 11 bases align to TRBD2. The trim removed 2 bases at V and 9 bases at J, leaving 7 bases unmatched. The CDR3 sequence is 15 residues long. Germline values: CDR1 SGHRS, CDR2 YFSETQ. The CDR3 spells CASSLTSGSTPEQFF. The CDR3 region has the DNA TGCGCCAGCAGCTTAACTAGCGGGAGTACACCTGAGCAGTTCTTC.

As for this clone: At one boundary the junction diverges from the germline segment, which might be a read error. V and J are TRBV6-1 and TRBJ2-7; D might be TRBD1 (6 bases). Germline CDR1 and CDR2: MNHNS and SASEGT. The CDR3 has 11 amino acids. The chain's CDR3 is CDSQGFYEHYF. The DNA for the CDR3 is TGTGACAGCCAGGGGTTCTACGAGCATTACTTC.

This clone was found many times. The chain couples TRBV3-1 to TRBJ2-2; TRBD1 matches 9 bases. J lost 6 bases, V lost 1 base, and 15 bases had no gene match. The germline CDR1 and CDR2 sequences are LGHDT and YNNKEL (reference sequence). This CDR3 spans 19 amino acids. For the CDR3, the DNA is TGTGCCAGCAGCCAAGTCCGGGACAGGGCGGGTGGTTGCTCCGGGGAGCTGTTTTTT. It codes for CASSQVRDRAGGCSGELFF.

This clone was counted many times. The genes are TRBV5-1 and TRBJ1-1; D may be TRBD1 (5 bases). CDR1 and CDR2 (germline): SGHRS, YFSETQ. The CDR3 extends over 13 amino acids. V lost 5 bases to trimming and J lost 0 bases, with 8 bases between them. The CDR3 DNA is TGCGCCAGCAGTTGGGACGTGAACACTGAAGCTTTCTTT. Residues: CASSWDVNTEAFF.

In this sample, this clone turned up many times. CDR3 in amino acids: CATQKGGTNEKLFF. The DNA for the CDR3 is TGTGCCACCCAGAAGGGCGGGACTAATGAAAAACTGTTTTTT. V and J are TRBV12-3 or TRBV12-4 and TRBJ1-4, with no clear D. V gave up 10 bases and J gave up 2 bases, with 14 bases separating them. The CDR3 is 14 amino acids.

This clone has only a few counts. The CDR3 carries no conserved terminal phenylalanine or tryptophan, so it likely arises from a read error. The chain is built from TRBV11-3 and TRBJ2-7; possibly TRBD1 or TRBD2 for D (5 bases each). This CDR3 contains 13 residues. Germline V gives CDR1 SGHNT, CDR2 YENEEA. CDR3 protein: CVSSLGWGNEQYL. The CDR3 region has the DNA TGTGTCAGCAGCTTAGGGTGGGGGAACGAGCAGTACCTC.

This clone was counted at least ten times. The chain uses TRBV3-1 and TRBJ2-5; 9 positions match TRBD1. Germline V CDR1 and CDR2: LGHDT, YNNKEL (reference sequence). The CDR3 has 16 amino acids. With V trimmed by 1 base and J by 7 bases, 10 bases remained unmatched. CDR3 residues: CASSQAGTGHLGTQYF. The CDR3 nucleotides are TGTGCCAGCAGCCAAGCAGGGACAGGGCATCTGGGGACCCAGTACTTC.